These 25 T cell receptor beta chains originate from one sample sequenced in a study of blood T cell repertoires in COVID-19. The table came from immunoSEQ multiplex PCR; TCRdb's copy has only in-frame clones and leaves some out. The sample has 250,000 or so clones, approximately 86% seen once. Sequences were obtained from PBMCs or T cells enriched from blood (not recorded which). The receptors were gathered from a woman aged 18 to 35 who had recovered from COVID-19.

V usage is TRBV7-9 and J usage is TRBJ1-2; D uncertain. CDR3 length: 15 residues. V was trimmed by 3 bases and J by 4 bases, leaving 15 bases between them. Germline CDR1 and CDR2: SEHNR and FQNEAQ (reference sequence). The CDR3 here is CASSFAPGPFYGYTF. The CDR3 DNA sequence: TGTGCCAGCAGCTTCGCCCCGGGTCCGTTCTATGGCTACACCTTC.

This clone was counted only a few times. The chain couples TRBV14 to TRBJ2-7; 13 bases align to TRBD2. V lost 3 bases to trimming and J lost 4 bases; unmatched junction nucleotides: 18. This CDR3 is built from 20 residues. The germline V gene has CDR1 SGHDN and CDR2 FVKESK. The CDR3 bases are TGTGCCAGCAGCCAGGGGGAAAACGGGACTAGCGGGATATGGGGGTACGAGCAGTACTTC. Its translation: CASSQGENGTSGIWGYEQYF.

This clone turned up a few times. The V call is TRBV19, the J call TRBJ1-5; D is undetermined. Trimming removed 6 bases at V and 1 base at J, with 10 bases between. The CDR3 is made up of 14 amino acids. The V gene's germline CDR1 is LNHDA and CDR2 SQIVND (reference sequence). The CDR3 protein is CASRGLASNQPQHF. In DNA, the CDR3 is TGTGCCAGTAGAGGACTGGCGAGCAATCAGCCCCAGCATTTT.

In DNA, the CDR3 is TGTGCCAGCAGTTCCACCCGCGGCGGGACGTCCCAGTACTTC. Translation: CASSSTRGGTSQYF. V and J are TRBV28 and TRBJ2-5, with D possibly being TRBD2 (6 bases). Trimming stripped 4 bases from V and 9 bases from J, with 18 bases between. CDR1 and CDR2 (germline): MDHEN, SYDVKM. The CDR3 has 14 residues.

The CDR3 here is CASSNLAGLSSYEQYF. The DNA for the CDR3 is TGTGCCAGCAGCAACCTAGCGGGTTTGAGCTCCTACGAGCAGTACTTC. The chain has TRBV7-6 and TRBJ2-7; the match to TRBD2 covers 8 bases. The trim removed 5 bases at V and 0 bases at J, leaving 9 bases unmatched. In germline, CDR1 is SGHVS, CDR2 FNYEAQ. The CDR3 is 16 residues long.

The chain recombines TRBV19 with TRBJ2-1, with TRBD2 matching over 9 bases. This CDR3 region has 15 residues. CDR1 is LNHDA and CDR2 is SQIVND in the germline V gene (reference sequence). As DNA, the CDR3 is TGTGCGAAGCGCCAGCGGGGGGCCTTAAACAATGAGCAGTTCTTC. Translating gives CAKRQRGALNNEQFF. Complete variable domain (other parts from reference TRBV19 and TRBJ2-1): DGGITQSPKYLFRKEGQNVTLSCEQNLNHDAMYWYRQDPGQGLRLIYYSQIVNDFQKGDIAEGYSVSREKKESFPLTVTSAQKNPTAFYLCAKRQRGALNNEQFFGPGTRLTVL.

CDR3 sequence (DNA): TGTGCCAGCCAACGGTTATACGGGAACACTGAAGCTTTCTTT. It specifies CASQRLYGNTEAFF. The V gene is TRBV7-9, the J gene TRBJ1-1; D is ambiguous. This CDR3 has 14 residues. Trimming stripped 8 bases from V and 1 base from J, with 14 bases between. The germline V gene encodes CDR1 SEHNR and CDR2 FQNEAQ (reference sequence).

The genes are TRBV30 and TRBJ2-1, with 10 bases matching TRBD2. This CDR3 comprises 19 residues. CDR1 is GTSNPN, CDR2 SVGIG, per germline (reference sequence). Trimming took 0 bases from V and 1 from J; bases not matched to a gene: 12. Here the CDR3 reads CAWSVSGVLAGVSYNEQFF. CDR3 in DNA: TGTGCCTGGAGTGTTTCGGGGGTGCTAGCGGGAGTTTCCTACAATGAGCAGTTCTTC.

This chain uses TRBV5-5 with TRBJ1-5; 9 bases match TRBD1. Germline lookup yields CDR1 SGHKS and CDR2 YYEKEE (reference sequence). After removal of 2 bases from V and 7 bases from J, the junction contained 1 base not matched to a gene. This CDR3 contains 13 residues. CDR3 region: CASSLTGGQPQHF. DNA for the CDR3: TGTGCCAGCAGCTTAACAGGGGGCCAGCCCCAGCATTTT.

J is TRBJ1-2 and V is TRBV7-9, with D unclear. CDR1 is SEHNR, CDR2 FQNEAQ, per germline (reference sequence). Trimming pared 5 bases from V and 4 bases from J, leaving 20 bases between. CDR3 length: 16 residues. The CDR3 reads CASSNPSGRRAYGYTF. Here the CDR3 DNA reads TGTGCCAGCAGCAACCCTTCCGGCAGGCGAGCCTATGGCTACACCTTC.

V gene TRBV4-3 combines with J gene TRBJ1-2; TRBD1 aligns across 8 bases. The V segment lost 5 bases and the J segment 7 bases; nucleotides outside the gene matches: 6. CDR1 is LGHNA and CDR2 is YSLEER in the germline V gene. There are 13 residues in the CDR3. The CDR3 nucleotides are TGCGCCAGCAGCGACAGGGGAGTAAGTGGCTACACCTTC. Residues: CASSDRGVSGYTF.

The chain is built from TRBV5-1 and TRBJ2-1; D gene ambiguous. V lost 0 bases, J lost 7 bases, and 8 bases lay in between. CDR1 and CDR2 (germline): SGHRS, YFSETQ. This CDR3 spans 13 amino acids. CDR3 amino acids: CASSLGARNEQFF. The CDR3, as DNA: TGCGCCAGCAGCTTGGGAGCCAGGAATGAGCAGTTCTTC.

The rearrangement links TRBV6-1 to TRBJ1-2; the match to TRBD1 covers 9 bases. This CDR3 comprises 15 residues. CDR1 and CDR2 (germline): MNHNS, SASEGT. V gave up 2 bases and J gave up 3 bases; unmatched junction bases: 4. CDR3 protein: CASSEWWDRDYGYTF. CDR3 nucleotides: TGTGCCAGCAGTGAATGGTGGGACAGGGACTATGGCTACACCTTC.

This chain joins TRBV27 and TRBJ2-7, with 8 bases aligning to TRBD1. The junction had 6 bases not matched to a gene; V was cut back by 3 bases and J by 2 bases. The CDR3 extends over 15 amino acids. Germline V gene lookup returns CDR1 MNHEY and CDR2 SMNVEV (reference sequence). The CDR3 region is CASSFLGQAAYEQYF. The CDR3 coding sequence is TGTGCCAGCAGTTTTCTGGGACAGGCCGCCTACGAGCAGTACTTC.

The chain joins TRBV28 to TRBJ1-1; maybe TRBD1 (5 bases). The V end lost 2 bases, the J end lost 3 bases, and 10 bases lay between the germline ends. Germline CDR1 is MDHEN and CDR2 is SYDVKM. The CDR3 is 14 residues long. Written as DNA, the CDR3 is TGTGCCAGCAGTTTAGGGGCCGCAGACACTGAAGCTTTCTTT. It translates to CASSLGAADTEAFF.

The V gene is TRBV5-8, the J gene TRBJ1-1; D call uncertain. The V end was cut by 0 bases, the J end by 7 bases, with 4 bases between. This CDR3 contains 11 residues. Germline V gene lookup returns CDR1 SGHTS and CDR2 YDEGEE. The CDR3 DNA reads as TGTGCCAGCAGCTTGGTCGGTGAAGCTTTCTTT. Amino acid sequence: CASSLVGEAFF.

As DNA, the CDR3 is TGTGCCAGCAAGGACGGGAAGAACACTGAAGCTTTCTTT. Protein: CASKDGKNTEAFF. The chain carries TRBV25-1 and TRBJ1-1; D unresolved. CDR1 and CDR2 (germline): MGHDK, SYGVNS. The V end was cut by 7 bases, the J end by 1 base, with 10 bases between. This CDR3 contains 13 residues. The variable domain in full, completed from reference TRBV25-1 and TRBJ1-1, reads EADIYQTPRYLVIGTGKKITLECSQTMGHDKMYWYQQDPGMELHLIHYSYGVNSTEKGDLSSESTVSRIRTEHFPLTLESARPSHTSQYLCASKDGKNTEAFFGQGTRLTVV.

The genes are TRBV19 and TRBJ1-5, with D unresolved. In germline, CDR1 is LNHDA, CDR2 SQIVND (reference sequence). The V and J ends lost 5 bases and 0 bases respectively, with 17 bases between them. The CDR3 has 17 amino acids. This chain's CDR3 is CASSPPWAAYSNQPQHF. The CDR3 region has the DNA TGTGCCAGTAGTCCCCCTTGGGCAGCTTATAGCAATCAGCCCCAGCATTTT. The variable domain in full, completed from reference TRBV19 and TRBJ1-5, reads DGGITQSPKYLFRKEGQNVTLSCEQNLNHDAMYWYRQDPGQGLRLIYYSQIVNDFQKGDIAEGYSVSREKKESFPLTVTSAQKNPTAFYLCASSPPWAAYSNQPQHFGDGTRLSIL.

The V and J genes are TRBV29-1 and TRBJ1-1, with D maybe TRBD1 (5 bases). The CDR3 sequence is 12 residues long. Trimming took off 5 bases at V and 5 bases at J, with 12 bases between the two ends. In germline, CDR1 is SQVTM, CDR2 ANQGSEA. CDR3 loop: CSVLGGQTEAFF. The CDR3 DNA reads TGCAGCGTTCTGGGGGGTCAGACTGAAGCTTTCTTT.

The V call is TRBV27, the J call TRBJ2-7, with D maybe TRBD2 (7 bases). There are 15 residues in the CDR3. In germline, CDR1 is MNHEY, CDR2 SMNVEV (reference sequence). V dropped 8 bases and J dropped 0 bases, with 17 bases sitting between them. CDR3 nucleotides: TGTGCCAGCGCCTCTTTAGGGGGGGGCTCCTACGAGCAGTACTTC. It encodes CASASLGGGSYEQYF.

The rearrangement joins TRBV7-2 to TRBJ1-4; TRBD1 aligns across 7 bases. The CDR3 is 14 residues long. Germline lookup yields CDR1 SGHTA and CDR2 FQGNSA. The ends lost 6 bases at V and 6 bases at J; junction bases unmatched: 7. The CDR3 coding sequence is TGTGCCAGCAGGAGGGACAGTAGTTATGAAAAACTGTTTTTT. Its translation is CASRRDSSYEKLFF.

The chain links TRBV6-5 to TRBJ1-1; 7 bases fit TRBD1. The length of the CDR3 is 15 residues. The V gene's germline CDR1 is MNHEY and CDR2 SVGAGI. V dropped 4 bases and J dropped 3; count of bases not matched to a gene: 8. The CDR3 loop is CASSSHTGVYTEAFF. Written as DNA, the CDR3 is TGTGCCAGCAGTTCTCACACAGGGGTATACACTGAAGCTTTCTTT.

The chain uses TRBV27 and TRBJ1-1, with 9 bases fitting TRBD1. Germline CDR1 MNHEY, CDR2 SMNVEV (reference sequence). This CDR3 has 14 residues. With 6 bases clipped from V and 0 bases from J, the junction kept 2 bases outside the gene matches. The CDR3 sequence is CASRRQGVNTEAFF. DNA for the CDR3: TGTGCCAGCAGACGACAGGGGGTGAACACTGAAGCTTTCTTT.

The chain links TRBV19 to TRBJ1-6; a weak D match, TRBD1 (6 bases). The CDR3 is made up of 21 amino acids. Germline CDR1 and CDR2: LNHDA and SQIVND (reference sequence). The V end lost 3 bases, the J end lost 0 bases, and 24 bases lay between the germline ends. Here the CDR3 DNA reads TGTGCCAGTAGTATCGGTTATTGGCAGCCCTGGGGGCTCTCCTATAATTCACCCCTCCACTTT. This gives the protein CASSIGYWQPWGLSYNSPLHF.

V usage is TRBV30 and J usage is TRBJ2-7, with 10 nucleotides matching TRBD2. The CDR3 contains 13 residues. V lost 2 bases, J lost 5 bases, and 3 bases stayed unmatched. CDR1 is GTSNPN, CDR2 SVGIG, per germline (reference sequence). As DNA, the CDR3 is TGTGCCTGGAGTAAAGCGGGGGGGAACGAGCAGTACTTC. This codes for CAWSKAGGNEQYF. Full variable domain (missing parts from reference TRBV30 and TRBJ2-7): SQTIHQWPATLVQPVGSPLSLECTVEGTSNPNLYWYRQAAGRGLQLLFYSVGIGQISSEVPQNLSASRPQDRQFILSSKKLLLSDSGFYLCAWSKAGGNEQYFGPGTRLTVT.